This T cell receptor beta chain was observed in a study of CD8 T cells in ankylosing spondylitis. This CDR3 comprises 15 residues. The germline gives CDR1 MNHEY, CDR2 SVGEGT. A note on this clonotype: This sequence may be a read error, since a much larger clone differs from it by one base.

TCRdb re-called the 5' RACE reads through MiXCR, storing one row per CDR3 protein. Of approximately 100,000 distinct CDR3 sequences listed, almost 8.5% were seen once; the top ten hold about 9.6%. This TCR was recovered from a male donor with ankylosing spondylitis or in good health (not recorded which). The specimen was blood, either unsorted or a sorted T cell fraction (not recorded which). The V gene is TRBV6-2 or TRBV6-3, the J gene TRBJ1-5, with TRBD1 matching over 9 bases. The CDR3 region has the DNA TGTGCCAACAGTGGAACCGGGACAGGGAATCAGCCCCAGCATTTT. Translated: CANSGTGTGNQPQHF.